This TCR beta chain was observed in a study of blood T cell repertoires in COVID-19. Study at large: Italy, Spain and the United States were the sources of the convalescent and acute COVID-19 samples. T cells, B-cell-depleted T cells, or PBMCs supplied cDNA or gDNA.

In the original analysis: How many nucleated cells were present was estimated from reference gene primer amplification. Sequencing used immunoSEQ multiplex PCR; TCRdb keeps in-frame clones, though not all of them. V and J calls and clone size come straight from that table; D and trimming were deduced from the DNA. The sample lists around 210,000 clones, roughly 88% occurring once. J gave up 12 bases and V 5 bases, and 17 bases lay outside the gene matches. Germline V lookup: CDR1 MNHEY, CDR2 SMNVEV (reference sequence). This CDR3 has 15 residues. The receptor's source is a man younger than 35 with active or convalescent COVID-19. Sequenced material: peripheral blood. The chain uses TRBV27 and TRBJ1-1, with 8 nucleotides matching TRBD1. The CDR3 DNA is TGTGCCAGCAGTAGACCGGACAGGGTGGAAGAAAAAACTTTCTTT. It translates to CASSRPDRVEEKTFF.